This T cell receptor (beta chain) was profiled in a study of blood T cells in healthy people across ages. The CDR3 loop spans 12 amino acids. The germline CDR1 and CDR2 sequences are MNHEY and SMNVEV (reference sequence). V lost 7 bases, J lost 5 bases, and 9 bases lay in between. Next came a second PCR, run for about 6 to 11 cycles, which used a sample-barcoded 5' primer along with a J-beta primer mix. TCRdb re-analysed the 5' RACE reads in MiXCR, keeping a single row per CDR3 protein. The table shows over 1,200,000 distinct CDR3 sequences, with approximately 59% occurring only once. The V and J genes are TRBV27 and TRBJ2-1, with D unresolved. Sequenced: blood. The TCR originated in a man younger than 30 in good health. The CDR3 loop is CASNDSHNEQFF. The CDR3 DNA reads TGTGCCAGCAACGATTCCCACAATGAGCAGTTCTTC.